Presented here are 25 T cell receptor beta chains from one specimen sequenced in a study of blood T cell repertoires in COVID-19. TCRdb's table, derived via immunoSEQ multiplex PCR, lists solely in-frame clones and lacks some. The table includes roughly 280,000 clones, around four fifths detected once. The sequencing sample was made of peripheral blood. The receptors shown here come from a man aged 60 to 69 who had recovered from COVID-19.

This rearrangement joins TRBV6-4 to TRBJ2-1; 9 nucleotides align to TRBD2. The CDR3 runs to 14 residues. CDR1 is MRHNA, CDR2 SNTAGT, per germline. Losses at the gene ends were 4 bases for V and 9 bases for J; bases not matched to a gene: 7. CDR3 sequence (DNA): TGTGCCAGCAGTGCCCAGACTAGCGGTGGTGAGCAGTTCTTC. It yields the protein CASSAQTSGGEQFF.

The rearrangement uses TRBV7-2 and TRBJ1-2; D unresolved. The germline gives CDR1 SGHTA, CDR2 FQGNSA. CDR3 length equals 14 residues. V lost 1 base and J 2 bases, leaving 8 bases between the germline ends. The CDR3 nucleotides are TGTGCCAGCAGCTTAGTTCCAGAAAACTATGGCTACACCTTC. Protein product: CASSLVPENYGYTF.

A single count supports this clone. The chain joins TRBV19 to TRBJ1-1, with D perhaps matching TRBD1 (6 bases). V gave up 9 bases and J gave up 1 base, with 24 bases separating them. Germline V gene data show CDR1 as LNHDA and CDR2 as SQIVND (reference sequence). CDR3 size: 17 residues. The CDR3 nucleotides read TGTGCCAGCCGACTCCAGGGGATTGGTGTGGGGAACACTGAAGCTTTCTTT. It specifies CASRLQGIGVGNTEAFF.

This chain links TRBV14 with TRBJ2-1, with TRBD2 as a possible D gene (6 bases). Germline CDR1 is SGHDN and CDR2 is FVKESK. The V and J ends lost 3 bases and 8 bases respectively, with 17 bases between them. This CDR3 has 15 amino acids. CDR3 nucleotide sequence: TGTGCCAGCAGCCACCCGGGAGTTCTAGTCGATGAGCAGTTCTTC. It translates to CASSHPGVLVDEQFF.

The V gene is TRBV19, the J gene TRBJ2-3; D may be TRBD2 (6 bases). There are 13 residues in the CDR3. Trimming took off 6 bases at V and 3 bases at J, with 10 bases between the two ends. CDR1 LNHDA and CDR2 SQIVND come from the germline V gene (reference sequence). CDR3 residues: CASSPSGTDTQYF. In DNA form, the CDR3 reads TGTGCCAGTAGCCCCAGCGGGACAGATACGCAGTATTTT.

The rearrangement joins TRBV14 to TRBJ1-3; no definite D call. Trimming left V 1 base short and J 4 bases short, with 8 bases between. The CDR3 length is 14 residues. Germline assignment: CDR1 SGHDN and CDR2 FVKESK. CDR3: CASSQATWGNTIYF. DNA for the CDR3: TGTGCCAGCAGCCAAGCGACATGGGGAAACACCATATATTTT.

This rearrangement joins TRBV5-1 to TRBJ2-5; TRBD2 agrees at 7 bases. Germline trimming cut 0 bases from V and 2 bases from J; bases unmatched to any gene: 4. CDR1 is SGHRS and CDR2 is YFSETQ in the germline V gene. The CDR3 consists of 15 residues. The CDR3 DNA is TGCGCCAGCAGCTTGGCTTCGGGGGGACAAGAGACCCAGTACTTC. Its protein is CASSLASGGQETQYF.

In nucleotides, the CDR3 is TGTGCCAGCAGCGTAGGCCAGGCCCTCTCCTACAATGAGCAGTTCTTC. It specifies CASSVGQALSYNEQFF. The chain carries TRBV9 and TRBJ2-1; D unclear. The CDR3 contains 16 residues. V shed 0 bases and J shed 0 bases, with 10 bases lying between them. CDR1 SGDLS and CDR2 YYNGEE come from the germline V gene.

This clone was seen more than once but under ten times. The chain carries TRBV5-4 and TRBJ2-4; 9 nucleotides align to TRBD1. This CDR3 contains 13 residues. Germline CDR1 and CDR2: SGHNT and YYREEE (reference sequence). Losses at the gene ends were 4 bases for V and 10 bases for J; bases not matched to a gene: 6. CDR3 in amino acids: CASSPRDRAIQYF. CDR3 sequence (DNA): TGTGCCAGCAGCCCCCGGGACAGGGCTATTCAGTACTTC.

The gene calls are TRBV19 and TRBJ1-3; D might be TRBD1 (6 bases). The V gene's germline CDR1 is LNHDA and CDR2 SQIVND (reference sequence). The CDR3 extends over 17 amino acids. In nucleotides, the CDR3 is TGTGGGACAGCGAGCACGGTGGGGACCCGCTCTGGAAACACCATATATTTT. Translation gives CGTASTVGTRSGNTIYF.

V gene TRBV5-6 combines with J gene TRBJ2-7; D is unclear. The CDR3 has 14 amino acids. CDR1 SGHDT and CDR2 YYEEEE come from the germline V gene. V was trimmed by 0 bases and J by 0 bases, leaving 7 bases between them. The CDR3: CASSLVSTSYEQYF. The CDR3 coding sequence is TGTGCCAGCAGCTTGGTCAGTACCTCCTACGAGCAGTACTTC.

The CDR3 loop is CASSLMSSSEKLFF. The CDR3 region has the DNA TGTGCCAGCAGCTTGATGTCCAGTTCAGAAAAACTGTTTTTT. This chain joins TRBV5-5 and TRBJ1-4; D unresolved. In germline, CDR1 is SGHKS, CDR2 YYEKEE (reference sequence). The CDR3 sequence is 14 residues long. V lost 1 base and J lost 8, with 12 bases in between.

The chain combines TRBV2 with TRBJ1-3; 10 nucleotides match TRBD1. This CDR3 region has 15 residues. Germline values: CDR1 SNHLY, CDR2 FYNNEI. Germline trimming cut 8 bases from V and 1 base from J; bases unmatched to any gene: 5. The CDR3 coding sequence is TGTGCCAGCTTACCGGGACAGGGGTCTGGAAACACCATATATTTT. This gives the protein CASLPGQGSGNTIYF.

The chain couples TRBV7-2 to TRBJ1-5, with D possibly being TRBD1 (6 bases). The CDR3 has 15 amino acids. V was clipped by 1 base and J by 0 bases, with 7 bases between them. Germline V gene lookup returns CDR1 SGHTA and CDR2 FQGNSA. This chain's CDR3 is CASSLGDTSNQPQHF. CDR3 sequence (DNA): TGTGCCAGCAGCTTAGGGGACACTAGCAATCAGCCCCAGCATTTT.

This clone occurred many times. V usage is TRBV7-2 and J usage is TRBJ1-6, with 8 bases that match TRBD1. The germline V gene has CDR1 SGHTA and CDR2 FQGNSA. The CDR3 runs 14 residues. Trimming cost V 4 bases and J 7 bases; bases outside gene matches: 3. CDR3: CASSSDRGNSPLHF. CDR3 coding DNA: TGTGCCAGCAGCTCCGACAGGGGAAATTCACCCCTCCACTTT.

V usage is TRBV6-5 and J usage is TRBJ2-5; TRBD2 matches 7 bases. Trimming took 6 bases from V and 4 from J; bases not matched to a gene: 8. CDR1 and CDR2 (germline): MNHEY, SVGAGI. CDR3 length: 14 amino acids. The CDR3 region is CASRTAGVRETQYF. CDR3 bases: TGTGCCAGCAGGACGGCGGGAGTTCGAGAGACCCAGTACTTC.

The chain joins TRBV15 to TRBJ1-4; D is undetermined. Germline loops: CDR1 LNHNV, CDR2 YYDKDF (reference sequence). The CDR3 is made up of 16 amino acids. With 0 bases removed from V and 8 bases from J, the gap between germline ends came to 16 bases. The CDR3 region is CATSRDLTGSGEKLFF. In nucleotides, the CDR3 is TGTGCCACCAGCAGAGATCTTACGGGGAGTGGCGAAAAACTGTTTTTT.

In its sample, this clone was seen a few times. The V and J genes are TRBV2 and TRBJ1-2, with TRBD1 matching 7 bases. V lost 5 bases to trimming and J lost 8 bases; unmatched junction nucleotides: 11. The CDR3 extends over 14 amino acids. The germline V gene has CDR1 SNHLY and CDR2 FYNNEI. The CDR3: CASSPSKQGSGYTF. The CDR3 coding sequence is TGTGCCAGCAGTCCTTCAAAACAGGGGAGCGGCTACACCTTC. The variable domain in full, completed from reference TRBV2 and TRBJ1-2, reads EPEVTQTPSHQVTQMGQEVILRCVPISNHLYFYWYRQILGQKVEFLVSFYNNEISEKSEIFDDQFSVERPDGSNFTLKIRSTKLEDSAMYFCASSPSKQGSGYTFGSGTRLTVV.

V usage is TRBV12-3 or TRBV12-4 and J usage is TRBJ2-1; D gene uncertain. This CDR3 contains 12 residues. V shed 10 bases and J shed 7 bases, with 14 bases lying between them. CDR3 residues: CATRRSRNEQFF. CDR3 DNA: TGTGCCACCCGACGGTCTAGGAATGAGCAGTTCTTC.

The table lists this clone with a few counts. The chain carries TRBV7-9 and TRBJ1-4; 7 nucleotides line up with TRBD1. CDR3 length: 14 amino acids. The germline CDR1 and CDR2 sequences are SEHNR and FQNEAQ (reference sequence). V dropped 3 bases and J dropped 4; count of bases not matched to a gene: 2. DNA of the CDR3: TGTGCCAGCAGCTTCGGGACAGTTAATGAAAAACTGTTTTTT. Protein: CASSFGTVNEKLFF.

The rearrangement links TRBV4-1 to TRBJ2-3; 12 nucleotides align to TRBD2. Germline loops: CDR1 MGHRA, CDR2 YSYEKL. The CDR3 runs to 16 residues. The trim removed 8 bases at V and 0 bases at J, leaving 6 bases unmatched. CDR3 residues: CASRLAGAISTDTQYF. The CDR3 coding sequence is TGCGCCAGCCGACTAGCGGGAGCGATTAGCACAGATACGCAGTATTTT.

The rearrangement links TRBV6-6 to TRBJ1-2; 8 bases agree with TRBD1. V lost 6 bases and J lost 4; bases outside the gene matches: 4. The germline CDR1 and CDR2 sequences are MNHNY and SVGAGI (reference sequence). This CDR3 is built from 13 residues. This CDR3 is CASRTGQGYGYTF. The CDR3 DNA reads TGTGCCAGCAGGACCGGACAGGGCTATGGCTACACCTTC.

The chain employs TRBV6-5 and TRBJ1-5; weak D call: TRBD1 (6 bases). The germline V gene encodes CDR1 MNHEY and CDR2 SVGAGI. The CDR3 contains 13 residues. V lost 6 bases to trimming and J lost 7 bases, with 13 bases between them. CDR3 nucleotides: TGTGCCAGCAGACCAGGGACAACGCAGCCCCAGCATTTT. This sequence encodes CASRPGTTQPQHF.

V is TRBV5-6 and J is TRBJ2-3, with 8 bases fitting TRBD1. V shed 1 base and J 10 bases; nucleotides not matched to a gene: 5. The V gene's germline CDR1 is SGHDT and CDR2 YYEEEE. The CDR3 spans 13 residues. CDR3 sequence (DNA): TGTGCCAGCAGCTTGCTCGGACAGGGCGCGCAGTATTTT. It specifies CASSLLGQGAQYF.

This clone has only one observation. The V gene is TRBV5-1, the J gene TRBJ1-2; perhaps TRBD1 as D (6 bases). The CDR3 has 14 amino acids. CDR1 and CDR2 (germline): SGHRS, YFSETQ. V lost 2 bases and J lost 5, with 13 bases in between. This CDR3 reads CASSFGGPRYGYTF. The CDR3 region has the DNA TGCGCCAGCAGCTTCGGGGGGCCTAGGTATGGCTACACCTTC. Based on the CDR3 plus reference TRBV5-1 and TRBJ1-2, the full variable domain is KAGVTQTPRYLIKTRGQQVTLSCSPISGHRSVSWYQQTPGQGLQFLFEYFSETQRNKGNFPGRFSGRQFSNSRSEMNVSTLELGDSALYLCASSFGGPRYGYTFGSGTRLTVV.